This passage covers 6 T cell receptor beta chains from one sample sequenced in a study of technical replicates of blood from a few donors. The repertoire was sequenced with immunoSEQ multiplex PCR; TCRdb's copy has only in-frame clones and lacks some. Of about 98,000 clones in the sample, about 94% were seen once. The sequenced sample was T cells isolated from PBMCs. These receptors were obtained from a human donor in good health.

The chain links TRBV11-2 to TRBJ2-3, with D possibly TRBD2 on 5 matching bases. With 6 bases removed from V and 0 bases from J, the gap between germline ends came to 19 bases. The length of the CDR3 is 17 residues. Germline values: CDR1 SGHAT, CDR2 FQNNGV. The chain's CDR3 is CASSTRFGAGSTDTQYF. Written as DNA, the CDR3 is TGTGCCAGCAGTACAAGATTTGGTGCGGGTAGCACAGATACGCAGTATTTT. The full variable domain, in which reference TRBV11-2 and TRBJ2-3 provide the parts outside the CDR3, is EAGVAQSPRYKIIEKRQSVAFWCNPISGHATLYWYQQILGQGPKLLIQFQNNGVVDDSQLPKDRFSAERLKGVDSTLKIQPAKLEDSAVYLCASSTRFGAGSTDTQYFGPGTRLTVL.

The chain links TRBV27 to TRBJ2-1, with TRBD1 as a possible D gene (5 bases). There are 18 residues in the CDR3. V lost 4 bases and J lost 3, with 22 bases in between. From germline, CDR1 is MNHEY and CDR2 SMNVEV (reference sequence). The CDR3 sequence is CASSSEPPRTPYYNEQFF. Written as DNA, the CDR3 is TGTGCCAGCAGTTCGGAACCACCACGGACACCGTACTACAATGAGCAGTTCTTC.

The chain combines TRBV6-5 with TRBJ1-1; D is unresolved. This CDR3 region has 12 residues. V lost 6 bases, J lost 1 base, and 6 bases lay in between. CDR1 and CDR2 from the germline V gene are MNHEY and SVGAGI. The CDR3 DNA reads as TGTGCCAGCAGCCGACAGAACACTGAAGCTTTCTTT. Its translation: CASSRQNTEAFF.

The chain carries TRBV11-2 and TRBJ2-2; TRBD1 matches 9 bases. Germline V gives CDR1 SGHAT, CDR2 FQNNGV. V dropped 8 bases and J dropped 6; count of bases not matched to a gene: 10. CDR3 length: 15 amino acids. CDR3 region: CASRSPTGGPGELFF. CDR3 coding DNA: TGTGCCAGCCGCAGCCCGACAGGGGGTCCCGGGGAGCTGTTTTTT. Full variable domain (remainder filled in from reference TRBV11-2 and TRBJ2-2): EAGVAQSPRYKIIEKRQSVAFWCNPISGHATLYWYQQILGQGPKLLIQFQNNGVVDDSQLPKDRFSAERLKGVDSTLKIQPAKLEDSAVYLCASRSPTGGPGELFFGEGSRLTVL.

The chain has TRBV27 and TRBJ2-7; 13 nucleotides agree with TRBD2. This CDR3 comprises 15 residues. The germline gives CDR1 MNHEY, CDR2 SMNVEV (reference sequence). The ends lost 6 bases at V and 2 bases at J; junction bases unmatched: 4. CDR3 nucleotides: TGTGCCAGCAGAATACTAGCGGGAGGGACCTACGAGCAGTACTTC. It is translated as CASRILAGGTYEQYF.

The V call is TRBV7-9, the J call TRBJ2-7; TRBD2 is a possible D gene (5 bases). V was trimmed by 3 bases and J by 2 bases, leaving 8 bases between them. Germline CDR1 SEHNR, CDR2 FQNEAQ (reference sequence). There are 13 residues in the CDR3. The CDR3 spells CASSFGLTYEQYF. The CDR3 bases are TGTGCCAGCAGCTTCGGACTTACCTACGAGCAGTACTTC.